The clone carrying this TCR beta chain has ten or more counts. This specimen comes from a study of neurological immune-mediated disorders. The making of cDNA relied on 5'RACE with 10-nucleotide random UMIs. TCRdb reprocessed the 5' RACE reads with MiXCR, giving one entry per CDR3 protein. This sample yields some 34,000 distinct CDR3 sequences, of which roughly 1.6% are seen a single time; about 10% belongs to the top ten. Trimming took 5 bases from V and 5 from J, leaving 13 bases between them. There are 14 residues in the CDR3. Germline CDR1 and CDR2: SGHTA and FQGNSA. This receptor was obtained from a woman aged 25 to 45 with multiple sclerosis. The chain couples TRBV7-2 to TRBJ1-5, with D hard to call. The sequenced material came from PBMCs. The chain's CDR3 is CASSLNPTDQPQHF. The DNA for the CDR3 is TGTGCCAGCAGCCTGAACCCCACGGATCAGCCCCAGCATTTT. The full variable domain, completed using reference TRBV7-2 and TRBJ1-5, is GAGVSQSPSNKVTEKGKDVELRCDPISGHTALYWYRQSLGQGLEFLIYFQGNSAPDKSGLPSDRFSAERTGGSVSTLTIQRTQQEDSAVYLCASSLNPTDQPQHFGDGTRLSIL.